A single sample is the source of the 9 T cell receptor beta chains below, sequenced in a study of OX40 agonist ivuxolimab in advanced cancers. Data came from immunoSEQ multiplex PCR; TCRdb stores just in-frame clones and leaves some out. The top ten hold about 0.17% of the sample, which has 91,000 or so clones, less than 95% seen once. The material was CD4+ or CD8+ T cells sorted from blood, obtained in a trial of the OX40 agonist ivuxolimab. These receptors were collected from an adult with an advanced solid tumor such as melanoma, head and neck, liver or kidney cancer.

J is TRBJ1-2 and V is TRBV13; D uncertain. The CDR3 runs 13 residues. Germline assignment: CDR1 PRHDT and CDR2 FYEKMQ (reference sequence). Trimming stripped 5 bases from V and 4 bases from J, with 11 bases between. CDR3 in DNA: TGTGCCAGCAGCCACGATCACAGCTATGGCTACACCTTC. This translates into CASSHDHSYGYTF. Drawing the rest from reference TRBV13 and TRBJ1-2, the complete variable domain is AAGVIQSPRHLIKEKRETATLKCYPIPRHDTVYWYQQGPGQDPQFLISFYEKMQSDKGSIPDRFSAQQFSDYHSELNMSSLELGDSALYFCASSHDHSYGYTFGSGTRLTVV.

V is TRBV5-1 and J is TRBJ1-1; 7 bases are a match to TRBD1. This CDR3 comprises 16 residues. Germline loops: CDR1 SGHRS, CDR2 YFSETQ. V gave up 2 bases and J gave up 1 base; unmatched junction bases: 8. The CDR3 DNA follows: TGCGCCAGCAGCTTAAACAGGGGAACCAAGAACACTGAAGCTTTCTTT. Its protein product is CASSLNRGTKNTEAFF.

V gene TRBV11-3 combines with J gene TRBJ2-5, with 8 bases that match TRBD2. The CDR3 spans 14 residues. The V gene's germline CDR1 is SGHNT and CDR2 YENEEA. The junction had 2 bases not matched to a gene; V was cut back by 5 bases and J by 0 bases. The CDR3 is CASSRGLDQETQYF. For the CDR3, the DNA is TGTGCCAGCAGCCGGGGACTAGACCAAGAGACCCAGTACTTC.

The chain has TRBV9 and TRBJ2-7; no firm D call. The CDR3 contains 16 residues. Trimming removed 0 bases at V and 1 base at J, with 14 bases between. CDR1 is SGDLS and CDR2 is YYNGEE in the germline V gene. This CDR3 is CASSVVARAGSYEQYF. As DNA, the CDR3 is TGTGCCAGCAGCGTAGTGGCAAGGGCCGGGTCCTACGAGCAGTACTTC.

The chain recombines TRBV5-1 with TRBJ2-1, with TRBD2 matching 8 bases. CDR1 SGHRS and CDR2 YFSETQ come from the germline V gene. This CDR3 spans 16 amino acids. Trimming cost V 2 bases and J 3 bases; bases outside gene matches: 7. Written as DNA, the CDR3 is TGCGCCAGCAGCTTCGGGAGGGCCTTACTCTACAATGAGCAGTTCTTC. Amino acids: CASSFGRALLYNEQFF. Full variable domain (missing parts from reference TRBV5-1 and TRBJ2-1): KAGVTQTPRYLIKTRGQQVTLSCSPISGHRSVSWYQQTPGQGLQFLFEYFSETQRNKGNFPGRFSGRQFSNSRSEMNVSTLELGDSALYLCASSFGRALLYNEQFFGPGTRLTVL.

The chain uses TRBV6-1 and TRBJ2-7; D remains ambiguous. The V and J ends lost 6 bases and 5 bases respectively, with 8 bases between them. Germline V gene lookup returns CDR1 MNHNS and CDR2 SASEGT. The CDR3 totals 11 residues. CDR3 nucleotide sequence: TGTGCCAGCAGAAGGGTCAACGAGCAGTACTTC. Translation: CASRRVNEQYF.

The J gene is TRBJ1-1, the V gene TRBV7-2; D uncertain. Germline CDR1 and CDR2: SGHTA and FQGNSA. The CDR3 contains 13 residues. V dropped 5 bases and J dropped 3 bases, with 10 bases sitting between them. The DNA of the CDR3 is TGTGCCAGCAGCCAGGCACGATACACTGAAGCTTTCTTT. It is translated as CASSQARYTEAFF.

This clone was seen only once. The J gene is TRBJ2-6, the V gene TRBV5-1; 7 nucleotides agree with TRBD1. Germline CDR1 SGHRS, CDR2 YFSETQ. The trim removed 7 bases at V and 0 bases at J, leaving 13 bases unmatched. CDR3 length: 18 amino acids. This chain's CDR3 is CASSETVRGSSGANVLTF. The CDR3, as DNA: TGCGCCAGCTCCGAGACTGTCAGGGGGAGCTCTGGGGCCAACGTCCTGACTTTC.

This clone occurred once. The V gene is TRBV4-1, the J gene TRBJ2-1; D is possibly TRBD2 (6 bases). Trimming left V 4 bases short and J 4 bases short, with 26 bases between. The CDR3 totals 19 residues. From germline, CDR1 is MGHRA and CDR2 YSYEKL. The CDR3 nucleotides are TGCGCCAGCAGCCGGATCTTATTGGTTAATGCGGGAACTTACAATGAGCAGTTCTTC. Protein product: CASSRILLVNAGTYNEQFF.